This T cell receptor (beta chain) is from a study of molecular identifiers for immune sequencing clone quantification. Study outcomes and limitations: Clones exceeding 20 RNA copies carried over 99% of effector molecules but under 1% of naive-cell molecules.

A remark on this clonotype: No antigen is known for it.

With 10%, 30% or 50% of RNA, roughly 20,000 to 1,000,000 naive CD8 T cells were sequenced. Naive CD8 T cell sorting was performed on the CD8+CD4-CCR7+CD45RA+ phenotype. The V and J ends lost 5 bases and 3 bases, in that order; junction bases with no gene match: 6. The V gene's germline CDR1 is DFQATT and CDR2 SNEGSKA (reference sequence). There are 13 residues in the CDR3. Previously reported methods and listed TCR primers produced the bulk TCR libraries. A single record per CDR3 protein comes from TCRdb applying MiXCR to the PCR reads. The table shows about 510,000 distinct CDR3 sequences, with less than 30% occurring only once.

Material for sequencing was naive CD8+ T cells from blood, with Jurkat cell RNA spiked in. Stated subset: FACS-sorted CD8+CD4-CCR7+CD45RA+ naive T cells. This receptor was identified in a human donor in good health. Some libraries in this study had Jurkat cell RNA spiked in. The rearrangement links TRBV20-1 to TRBJ2-7, with 8 bases fitting TRBD1. CDR3 protein: CSARGGQVYEQYF. Here the CDR3 DNA reads TGCAGTGCTCGAGGGGGACAGGTCTACGAGCAGTACTTC.